These 24 T cell receptor beta chains were all obtained from the same sample, sequenced in a study of blood T cell repertoires in COVID-19 (TCRdb year 2020). The receptor library was made with the immunoSEQ multiplex PCR assay. In its TCRdb copy, this immuneACCESS table keeps in-frame sequences only and misses some clones. Where compared with another copy, unresolved V genes explain less than half of these, and the others have no known cause. The table for this sample lists under 200,000 clones; over 80% of them were counted only once. The biggest ten clones account for under 3% of the sample. Sequencing was carried out using peripheral blood. These receptors all stem from an older woman with acute or convalescent COVID-19.

This clone was found a few times. The chain couples TRBV4-3 to TRBJ2-5; D perhaps matches TRBD2 (7 bases). Trimming pared 0 bases from V and 4 bases from J, leaving 18 bases between. The germline CDR1 and CDR2 sequences are LGHNA and YSLEER. This CDR3 contains 17 residues. CDR3 residues: CASSQEGGGAGRETQYF. The DNA of the CDR3 is TGCGCCAGCAGCCAAGAGGGGGGGGGCGCTGGACGAGAGACCCAGTACTTC.

The chain uses TRBV5-1 and TRBJ1-6; TRBD1 agrees at 8 bases. CDR1 is SGHRS and CDR2 is YFSETQ in the germline V gene. This CDR3 is 20 amino acids long. The V and J ends lost 5 bases and 0 bases, in that order; junction bases with no gene match: 16. CDR3 region: CASRSEAGGISSSYNSPLHF. The CDR3 coding sequence is TGCGCCAGCAGATCCGAGGCAGGGGGCATTTCGAGCTCCTATAATTCACCCCTCCACTTT.

This clone was seen a handful of times. This chain uses TRBV29-1 with TRBJ2-6; no clear D. The germline V gene encodes CDR1 SQVTM and CDR2 ANQGSEA. The CDR3 length is 14 residues. V shed 4 bases and J shed 0 bases, with 7 bases lying between them. The CDR3 loop reads CSVGQASGANVLTF. Here the CDR3 DNA reads TGCAGCGTTGGACAAGCCTCTGGGGCCAACGTCCTGACTTTC.

The chain couples TRBV3-1 (or the pseudogene TRBV3-2) to TRBJ2-3; 7 positions match TRBD1. The J segment lost 2 bases and the V segment lost 4 bases, leaving 9 bases of the junction unmatched. This CDR3 has 16 residues. In germline, CDR1 is LGHDT, CDR2 YNNKEL (reference sequence). The CDR3 spells CASSPQSGGITDTQYF. DNA for the CDR3: TGTGCCAGCAGCCCTCAGTCAGGGGGAATCACAGATACGCAGTATTTT.

V gene TRBV7-2 combines with J gene TRBJ1-6; D is unclear. Trimming took 1 base from V and 12 from J, leaving 10 bases between them. CDR1 and CDR2 from the germline V gene are SGHTA and FQGNSA. This CDR3 has 13 amino acids. CDR3 sequence reads: CASSLGKELPLHF. CDR3 coding DNA: TGTGCCAGCAGCTTAGGAAAGGAGTTACCCCTCCACTTT.

The CDR3 loop is CASSTSSRSQYF. DNA for the CDR3: TGTGCCAGTAGTACCTCATCTCGGTCGCAGTATTTT. The chain carries TRBV19 and TRBJ2-3, with no clear D. The CDR3 totals 12 residues. The germline V gene has CDR1 LNHDA and CDR2 SQIVND (reference sequence). V lost 4 bases and J lost 10, with 12 bases in between.

This sequence joins TRBV4-1 and TRBJ2-7; a weak D match, TRBD1 (5 bases). Trimming removed 0 bases at V and 6 bases at J, with 12 bases between. CDR3 length: 14 residues. Germline CDR1 reads MGHRA; CDR2 reads YSYEKL. The CDR3 DNA is TGCGCCAGCAGCCAAGAGGCTGTTAGGGGCGAGCAGTACTTC. Its translation is CASSQEAVRGEQYF.

This clone occurred once. The rearrangement joins TRBV7-2 to TRBJ2-1; 9 positions match TRBD2. J lost 6 bases, V lost 3 bases, and 6 bases had no gene match. The germline gives CDR1 SGHTA, CDR2 FQGNSA. The CDR3 spans 15 residues. CDR3: CASSFPLAGTNEQFF. The CDR3 DNA reads as TGTGCCAGCAGCTTCCCGCTAGCGGGGACCAATGAGCAGTTCTTC.

The V gene is TRBV24-1, the J gene TRBJ2-3; 9 bases align to TRBD1. This CDR3 has 16 amino acids. The germline gives CDR1 KGHDR, CDR2 SFDVKD. J lost 3 bases, V lost 4 bases, and 7 bases had no gene match. CDR3 in amino acids: CATSDTGQGKTDTQYF. DNA for the CDR3: TGTGCCACCAGTGACACGGGACAGGGCAAAACAGATACGCAGTATTTT.

The genes are TRBV18 and TRBJ2-1, with 8 bases lining up with TRBD2. The junction had 8 bases not matched to a gene; V was cut back by 10 bases and J by 3 bases. CDR1 KGHSH and CDR2 LQKENI come from the germline V gene. The CDR3 has 14 residues. The CDR3 sequence is CATIGGVNYNEQFF. CDR3 nucleotides: TGTGCCACGATCGGGGGGGTCAACTACAATGAGCAGTTCTTC.

The V gene is TRBV2, the J gene TRBJ2-2; no definite D call. The CDR3 totals 14 residues. V dropped 7 bases and J dropped 4 bases, with 13 bases sitting between them. Germline values: CDR1 SNHLY, CDR2 FYNNEI. CDR3 amino acids: CASTLSRGTGELFF. In DNA, the CDR3 is TGTGCCAGCACCCTCTCCCGAGGCACCGGGGAGCTGTTTTTT.

V usage is TRBV2 and J usage is TRBJ2-7; TRBD1 matches 9 bases. V gave up 2 bases and J gave up 6 bases; unmatched junction bases: 8. Per the germline V gene, CDR1 is SNHLY and CDR2 is FYNNEI. This CDR3 has 15 residues. CDR3 loop: CASSERATGGPEQYF. The CDR3 DNA reads as TGTGCCAGCAGTGAAAGGGCGACAGGGGGACCCGAGCAGTACTTC. Supplemented by reference TRBV2 and TRBJ2-7, the full variable domain reads EPEVTQTPSHQVTQMGQEVILRCVPISNHLYFYWYRQILGQKVEFLVSFYNNEISEKSEIFDDQFSVERPDGSNFTLKIRSTKLEDSAMYFCASSERATGGPEQYFGPGTRLTVT.

This clone has just one count. The rearrangement links TRBV7-2 to TRBJ1-2, with 7 bases fitting TRBD1. The CDR3 runs to 13 residues. Germline V gene sequence: CDR1 SGHTA, CDR2 FQGNSA. V lost 5 bases, J lost 11 bases, and 11 bases stayed unmatched. In DNA, the CDR3 is TGTGCCAGCAGCGTCCGGGACAGTCAACCTTACACCTTC. Translated, it gives CASSVRDSQPYTF.

The chain employs TRBV5-1 and TRBJ2-2, with 14 nucleotides matching TRBD2. Trimming took 4 bases from V and 4 from J; bases not matched to a gene: 3. CDR1 SGHRS and CDR2 YFSETQ come from the germline V gene. The CDR3 consists of 16 residues. The CDR3 bases are TGCGCCAGCAGCAAGGGACTAGCGGGGGCCACCGGGGAGCTGTTTTTT. This sequence encodes CASSKGLAGATGELFF.

V is TRBV7-9 and J is TRBJ1-5; D remains unclear. V was clipped by 3 bases and J by 11 bases, with 14 bases between them. The germline CDR1 and CDR2 sequences are SEHNR and FQNEAQ (reference sequence). The CDR3 has 13 residues. DNA of the CDR3: TGTGCCAGCAGCTTGGGCGGGCAGCGGTCCCAGCATTTT. Encoded protein: CASSLGGQRSQHF.

The chain recombines TRBV5-4 with TRBJ1-2; no clear D. This CDR3 has 14 residues. Germline values: CDR1 SGHNT, CDR2 YYREEE (reference sequence). V lost 0 bases and J 8 bases, leaving 14 bases between the germline ends. As DNA, the CDR3 is TGTGCCAGCAGCTTGGATGGGCAGGCGGGAGGCTACACCTTC. It is translated as CASSLDGQAGGYTF.

The table lists this clone with a count of one. The chain links TRBV3-1 (or the pseudogene TRBV3-2) to TRBJ2-2, with TRBD2 matching over 9 bases. Germline V gene data show CDR1 as LGHDT and CDR2 as YNNKEL (reference sequence). V lost 4 bases and J lost 4; bases outside the gene matches: 4. The CDR3 extends over 15 amino acids. The CDR3 spells CASSPRLAATGELFF. In nucleotides, the CDR3 is TGTGCCAGCAGCCCTCGACTAGCGGCCACCGGGGAGCTGTTTTTT.

In its sample, this clone was seen a few times. The J gene is TRBJ1-4, the V gene TRBV12-3 or TRBV12-4; possible D gene TRBD1, 6 bases. V was trimmed by 5 bases and J by 7 bases, leaving 11 bases between them. The CDR3 sequence is 13 residues long. This CDR3 is CASSLHRAEKLFF. The CDR3, as DNA: TGTGCCAGCAGTCTGCACAGGGCTGAAAAACTGTTTTTT.

The chain joins TRBV5-4 to TRBJ1-3, with a weak D call TRBD1 (6 bases). CDR1 SGHNT and CDR2 YYREEE come from the germline V gene (reference sequence). The germline V and J ends were trimmed by 5 bases and 0 bases, with 12 bases remaining between them. This CDR3 is built from 15 residues. For the CDR3, the DNA is TGTGCCAGCAGTTTAGGGACACACTCTGGAAACACCATATATTTT. It translates to CASSLGTHSGNTIYF.

V and J are TRBV19 and TRBJ2-7, with D possibly being TRBD2 (5 bases). Germline CDR1 and CDR2: LNHDA and SQIVND (reference sequence). The CDR3 loop spans 15 amino acids. V gave up 2 bases and J gave up 4 bases, with 15 bases separating them. The CDR3 DNA follows: TGTGCCAGTAGTATAAGCGGCTCGATTTTGTACGAGCAGTACTTC. It translates to CASSISGSILYEQYF.

The V call is TRBV25-1, the J call TRBJ2-5; TRBD2 matches at 11 bases. The CDR3 consists of 18 residues. Germline CDR1 MGHDK, CDR2 SYGVNS. The ends lost 3 bases at V and 0 bases at J; junction bases unmatched: 9. CDR3 DNA sequence: TGTGCCAGCAGTGAGCTAGCGGGGGGAATAATATACCAAGAGACCCAGTACTTC. Translated, it gives CASSELAGGIIYQETQYF.

The chain combines TRBV11-2 with TRBJ1-4; D not resolved. The length of the CDR3 is 15 residues. Germline CDR1 and CDR2: SGHAT and FQNNGV. V was clipped by 1 base and J by 2 bases, with 8 bases between them. CDR3 nucleotides: TGTGCCAGCAGCTTAGCGGCAGGCACTAATGAAAAACTGTTTTTT. Translated: CASSLAAGTNEKLFF.

This chain connects TRBV9 to TRBJ1-2, with D tentatively TRBD1 (5 bases). CDR1 and CDR2 (germline): SGDLS, YYNGEE. CDR3 length: 16 amino acids. Trimming took off 3 bases at V and 3 bases at J, with 18 bases between the two ends. The CDR3 coding sequence is TGTGCCAGCAGCGGTTACGACAGTCAACGGGACTATGGCTACACCTTC. It translates to CASSGYDSQRDYGYTF.

This clone has a handful of counts. This chain uses TRBV19 with TRBJ2-7; 8 bases agree with TRBD1. This CDR3 contains 14 residues. Germline loops: CDR1 LNHDA, CDR2 SQIVND (reference sequence). V dropped 4 bases and J dropped 3; count of bases not matched to a gene: 5. CDR3: CASSRQGNYYEQYF. CDR3 nucleotides: TGTGCCAGTAGTAGACAGGGGAACTACTACGAGCAGTACTTC.